This entry is about one T cell receptor (beta chain). This clone has more than one count but fewer than ten. Its antigen is not yet known. Per-base qualities were not stored, and no clone one base away is much larger. The High Capacity cDNA Reverse Transcription Kit was used to reverse transcribe all of the isolated RNA, meaning that expressed TCRB transcripts were what got sequenced. Deep immunoSEQ sequencing was performed on naive, central memory and regulatory T cell samples, with an average of about 3.57 million total reads per sample. Sorted cells were lysed in RLT buffer, and RNA was extracted using DNase-treated RNeasy Micro or Mini kits according to cell number. To prevent cross-contamination, every cell subset was processed on its own, while patient and healthy donor samples were processed together. Using the immunoSEQ multiplex PCR, TCRB sequences were amplified from cDNA into 87-bp fragments spanning the CDR3 region. The amplicons were sequenced using the Illumina HiSeq platform. The published analysis was carried out like this. PCR bias was computationally corrected using synthetic template baselines, reads within Hamming distance 2 were collapsed, and singletons that could not be merged were discarded. Reads were aligned to IMGT to assign V, D and J genes, CDR3 length, and insertions or deletions at six rearrangement sites. Within each subset, clonotype counts were normalized to the number of sorted cells before true diversity and Gini coefficients were calculated with the tcR R package. Repertoire sharing was quantified using the overlap coefficient calculated on TCRB nucleotide sequences. TCRdb's version of the immuneACCESS table is confined to in-frame rearrangements and falls short of the full clone set. An unresolved V gene accounts for under half of the shortfall where checked; the remainder is of unknown origin. V and J calls plus clone size are reproduced from that table; the DNA served to infer D and trimming. For this sample the table gives 250,000 to 350,000 clones, of which around 13% were detected only once. 6.7% of the sample is taken by the ten largest.

A single peripheral blood draw of around 120 mL on average was collected from each donor into heparinised tubes. Using a panel that included CD45RO, CCR7, CD25, CD127, CD95 and CD27, naive, central memory, regulatory and stem cell-like memory CD4+ T cells were sorted on a BD FACSAria II. A purity above 98% was achieved for all sorted populations. PBMCs were separated immediately by Lymphoprep density gradient centrifugation and were stained directly, without being cultured. So that batch effects would be minimized, each experiment stained and sorted samples in pairs, pairing one healthy donor with one patient. The sample belongs to a study of beta chain features in type 1 diabetes (dated by TCRdb to 2016 to 2019). For context, the study as a whole: No differences in mean age, gender distribution, total cell number or subset yield were found between patients and healthy donors. Regulatory and stem cell-like memory subsets were obtained from only 8 patients and roughly eight healthy donors, while naive and central memory subsets were obtained from all 30 or so donors. A total of just under 110,000,000 sorted cells were examined across all samples, and RNA yield correlated strongly with the number of cells per subset. In the study, TCRB repertoires of sorted circulating CD4+ T cell subsets from recently diagnosed type 1 diabetes patients were compared with those of matched healthy donors.

V gives up 2 bases and J gives up 6 bases, and the segment between their germline ends measures 17 bases. According to the germline V gene, CDR1 reads SGDLS and CDR2 reads YYNGEE. The cysteine opens and the phenylalanine closes a CDR3 of 15 amino acids. Of all the DNA, just the CDR3 is kept, 45 bases in frame from base 1. Paper-wide results and their limitations: At VDJ recombination sites, type 1 diabetes patients had fewer insertions and more deleted nucleotides, which implies abnormalities in thymic rearrangement. Naive, central memory and regulatory TCRB repertoires appeared more similar among patients than among healthy donors. Because small numbers of individuals were included in the HLA sub-analyses, any influence of HLA type on TCRB rearrangement was left unresolved. Because cDNA was sequenced instead of genomic DNA, highly expressing activated cells could be over-represented, though the groups showed no difference in activation or CD3 levels. Shorter templates might have been favored by PCR, but patient and control samples were amplified and corrected together, so both groups would have been affected equally by any skew. In all four CD4+ subsets, TCRB CDR3 length was moderately but significantly shorter in type 1 diabetes patients.

The receptor was derived from a man aged 30 to 45 in good health. This chain joins TRBV9 to TRBJ1-1; the best D guess is TRBD1, with 5 bases matching. The sequenced sample consisted of central memory CD4+ T cells from blood. The DNA sequence follows: TGTGCCAGCAGCGTGGGGGAGGGGCGAATGGCTGAAGCTTTCTTT. It specifies CASSVGEGRMAEAFF.